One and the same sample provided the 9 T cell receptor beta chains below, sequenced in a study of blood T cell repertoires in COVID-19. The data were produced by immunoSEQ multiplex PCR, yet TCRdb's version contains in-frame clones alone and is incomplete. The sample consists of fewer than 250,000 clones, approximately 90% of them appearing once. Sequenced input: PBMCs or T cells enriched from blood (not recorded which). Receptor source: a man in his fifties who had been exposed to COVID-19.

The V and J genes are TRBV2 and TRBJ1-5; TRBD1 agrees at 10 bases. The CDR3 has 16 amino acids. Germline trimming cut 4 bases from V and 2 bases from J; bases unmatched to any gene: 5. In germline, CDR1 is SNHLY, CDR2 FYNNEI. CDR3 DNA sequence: TGTGCCAGCAGTGCAATGGGGACAGGGGGCAATCAGCCCCAGCATTTT. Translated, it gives CASSAMGTGGNQPQHF.

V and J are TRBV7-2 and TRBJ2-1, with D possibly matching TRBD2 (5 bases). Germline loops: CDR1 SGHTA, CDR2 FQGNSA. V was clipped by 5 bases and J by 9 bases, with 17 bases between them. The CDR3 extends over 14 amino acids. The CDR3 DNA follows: TGTGCCAGCAGCCTCATGCGGGCGACGGGTGAGCAGTTCTTC. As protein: CASSLMRATGEQFF.

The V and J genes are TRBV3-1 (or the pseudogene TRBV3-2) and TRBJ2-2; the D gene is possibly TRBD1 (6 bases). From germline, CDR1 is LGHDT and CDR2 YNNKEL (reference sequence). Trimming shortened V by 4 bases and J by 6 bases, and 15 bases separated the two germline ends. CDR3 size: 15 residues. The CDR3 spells CASSPRGGAAGELFF. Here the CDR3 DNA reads TGTGCCAGCAGCCCGAGAGGGGGAGCGGCCGGGGAGCTGTTTTTT.

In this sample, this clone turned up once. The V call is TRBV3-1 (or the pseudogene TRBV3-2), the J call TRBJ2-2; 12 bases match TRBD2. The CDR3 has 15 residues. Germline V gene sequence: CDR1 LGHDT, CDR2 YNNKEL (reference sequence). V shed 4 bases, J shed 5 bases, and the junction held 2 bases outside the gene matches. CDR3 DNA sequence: TGTGCCAGCAGCCCAACTAGCGGGGGGACCGGGGAGCTGTTTTTT. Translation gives CASSPTSGGTGELFF.

The CDR3 DNA follows: TGTGCCAGCAGTCCCCACAGAAGCAATCAGCCCCAGCATTTT. Encoded protein: CASSPHRSNQPQHF. The chain couples TRBV6-5 to TRBJ1-5; D gene uncertain. The CDR3 is made up of 14 amino acids. Germline CDR1 reads MNHEY; CDR2 reads SVGAGI. V dropped 5 bases and J dropped 1 base, with 9 bases sitting between them.

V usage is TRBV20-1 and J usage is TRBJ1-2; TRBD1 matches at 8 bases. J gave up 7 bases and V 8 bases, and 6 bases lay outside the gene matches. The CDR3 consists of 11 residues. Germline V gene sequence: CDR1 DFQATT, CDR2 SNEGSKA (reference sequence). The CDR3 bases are TGCAGTCCTCAGGGGGCAGGTGGCTACACCTTC. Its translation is CSPQGAGGYTF.

The CDR3 nucleotides are TGTGCCAGCTCACCACCCTTGAGGGACAGTCAAGGCGAGCAGTACTTC. This sequence encodes CASSPPLRDSQGEQYF. The chain links TRBV18 to TRBJ2-7, with TRBD1 matching over 7 bases. Germline V gene sequence: CDR1 KGHSH, CDR2 LQKENI. The CDR3 is 16 amino acids. J lost 6 bases, V lost 0 bases, and 11 bases had no gene match.

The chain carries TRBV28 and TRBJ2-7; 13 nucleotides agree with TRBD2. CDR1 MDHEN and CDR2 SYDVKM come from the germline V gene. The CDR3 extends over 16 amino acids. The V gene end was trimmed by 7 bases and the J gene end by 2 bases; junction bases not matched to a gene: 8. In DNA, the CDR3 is TGTGCCAGCACCTCCCCGGGACTAGCGGGAACCTACGAGCAGTACGTC. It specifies CASTSPGLAGTYEQYV.

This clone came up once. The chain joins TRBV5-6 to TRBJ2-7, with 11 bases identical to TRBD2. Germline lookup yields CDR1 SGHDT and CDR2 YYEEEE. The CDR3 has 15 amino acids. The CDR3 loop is CASSLARGLAELVNV. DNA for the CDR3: TGTGCCAGCAGCTTGGCCCGGGGACTAGCGGAGCTAGTAAACGTC.